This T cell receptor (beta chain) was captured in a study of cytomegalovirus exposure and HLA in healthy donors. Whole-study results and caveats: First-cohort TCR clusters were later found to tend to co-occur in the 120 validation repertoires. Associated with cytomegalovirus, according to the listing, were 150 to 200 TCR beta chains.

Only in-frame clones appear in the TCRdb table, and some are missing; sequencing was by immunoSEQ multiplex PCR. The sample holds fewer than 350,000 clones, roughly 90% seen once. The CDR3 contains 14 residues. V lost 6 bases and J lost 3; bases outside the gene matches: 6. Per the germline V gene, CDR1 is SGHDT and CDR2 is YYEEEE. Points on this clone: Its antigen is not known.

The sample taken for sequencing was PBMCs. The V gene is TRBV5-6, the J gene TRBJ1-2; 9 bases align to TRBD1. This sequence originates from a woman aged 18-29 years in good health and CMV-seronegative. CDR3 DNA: TGTGCCAGCAATACCGGGACAGGGTACTATGGCTACACCTTC. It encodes CASNTGTGYYGYTF.